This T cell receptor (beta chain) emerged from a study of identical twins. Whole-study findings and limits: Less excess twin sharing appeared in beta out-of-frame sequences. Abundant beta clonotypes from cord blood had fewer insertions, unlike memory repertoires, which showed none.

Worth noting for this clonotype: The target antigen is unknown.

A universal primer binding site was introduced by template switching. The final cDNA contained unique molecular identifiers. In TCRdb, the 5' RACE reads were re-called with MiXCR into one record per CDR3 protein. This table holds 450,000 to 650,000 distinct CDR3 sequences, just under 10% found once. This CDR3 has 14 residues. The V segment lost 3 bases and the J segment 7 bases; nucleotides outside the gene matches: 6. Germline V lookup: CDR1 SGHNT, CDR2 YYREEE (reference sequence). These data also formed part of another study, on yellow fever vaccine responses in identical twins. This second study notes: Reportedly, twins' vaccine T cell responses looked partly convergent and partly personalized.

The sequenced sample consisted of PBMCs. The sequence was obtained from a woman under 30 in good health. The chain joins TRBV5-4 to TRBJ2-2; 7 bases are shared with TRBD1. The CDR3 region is CASSSGQLSGELFF. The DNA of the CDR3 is TGTGCCAGCAGCTCGGGACAGCTCAGCGGGGAGCTGTTTTTT.